This entry is about one T cell receptor beta chain. These data originate in a study of blood T cell repertoires in COVID-19. Here immunoSEQ multiplex PCR was the method, and the copy in TCRdb shows in-frame clones only, minus some. The table lists about 100,000 clones, roughly 75% of them singletons. Trimming shortened V by 6 bases and J by 3 bases, and 12 bases separated the two germline ends. The CDR3 extends over 14 amino acids. Per the germline V gene, CDR1 is SGHRS and CDR2 is YFSETQ. Material: peripheral blood. V and J are TRBV5-1 and TRBJ2-2; D remains ambiguous. This receptor was taken from a man aged 45-60 years who had recovered from COVID-19. The chain's CDR3 is CASKPVSDTGELFF. Written as DNA, the CDR3 is TGCGCCAGCAAACCGGTATCCGACACCGGGGAGCTGTTTTTT.